These T cell receptor beta chains were read from a single sample in a study of shared clonotypes between healthy human individuals. Produced via immunoSEQ multiplex PCR; TCRdb's table is partial and in-frame only. The data hold millions of clones, with 85% to 95% observed a single time. What was sequenced was naive CD4+ T cells from PBMCs. Receptor source: a man aged 18-30 years in good health. Some clones in this sample may be carry-over from other donors' samples. Each CDR3 is given with its conserved first and last residue. The D gene is left open where the match is weak. Clone size is not always given. Where it is, it says once, few, many or a class for expanded clones.

D gene	V gene	J gene	clone size	CDR3 DNA	CDR3 protein
.	TRBV28	TRBJ1-1	few	TGTGCCAGCAAAAGGGGAACTGAAGCTTTCTTT	CASKRGTEAFF
.	TRBV21-1	TRBJ2-2	.	TGTGCCAGCAGCAGACGGACTGACCACCGGGCCCCGGGTGTCCGGGAGCTGTTTTTT	CASSRRTDHRAPGVRELFF
.	TRBV7-2	TRBJ1-2	.	TGTGCCAGCAGCTTGGGGGGAATCTATGGCTACACCTTC	CASSLGGIYGYTF
TRBD2	TRBV27	TRBJ2-5	.	TGTGCCAGCAGTTTAACGGGTCCGGGACTAGGGGAGACCCAGTACTTC	CASSLTGPGLGETQYF
.	TRBV28	TRBJ1-4	.	TGTGCCAGCAGTTTGGGACCACGTAATGAAAAACTGTTTTTT	CASSLGPRNEKLFF
.	TRBV10-3	TRBJ2-2	.	TGTGCCATCAGTGACGTCGGGGAGCTGTTTTTT	CAISDVGELFF
TRBD1	TRBV6-5	TRBJ1-5	few	TGTGCCAGCAGTGCGACAGGGGCCCAGCATTTT	CASSATGAQHF
.	TRBV10-3	TRBJ2-6	.	TGTGCCATCAGTGAGACGGTAACCAACGTCCTGACTTTC	CAISETVTNVLTF
.	TRBV5-4	TRBJ2-2	.	TGTGCCAGCAGCTTGCGACAAGGAACCGGGGAGCTGTTTTTT	CASSLRQGTGELFF
.	TRBV10-3	TRBJ2-5	.	TGTGCCATCAGTGAGTCAGGGGGTGGCGAGACCCAGTACTTC	CAISESGGGETQYF
.	TRBV28	TRBJ1-1	.	TGTGCCAGCTTCTCCACGAGGGACACTGAAGCTTTCTTT	CASFSTRDTEAFF
.	TRBV11-2	TRBJ2-7	.	TGTGCCAGCAGCCAAAGGCCGGACTCCTACGAGCAGTACTTC	CASSQRPDSYEQYF
.	TRBV19	TRBJ2-5	.	TGTGCCAGTAGGGCGGAAGAGACCCAGTACTTC	CASRAEETQYF
TRBD2	TRBV10-3	TRBJ2-2	.	TGTGCCTCGAAAAGCGTAGCGGGGCCATCGAACACCGGGGAGCTGTTTTTT	CASKSVAGPSNTGELFF
.	TRBV21-1	TRBJ2-7	.	TGTGCCAGCAGCAAAAGGTGGGGGTACGAGCAGTACTTC	CASSKRWGYEQYF
.	TRBV5-6	TRBJ2-7	once	TGTGCCAGCAGCGATTCCGACAGCTCCTACGAGCAGTACTTC	CASSDSDSSYEQYF
.	TRBV19	TRBJ2-3	.	TGTGCCAGTAGAACATCGCCTGGCACAGATACGCAGTATTTT	CASRTSPGTDTQYF
.	TRBV14	TRBJ1-1	.	TGTGCCAGCAGCCAAGGTGGGGCGAACACTGAAGCTTTCTTT	CASSQGGANTEAFF
.	TRBV7-2	TRBJ1-5	few	TGTGCCAGCAGCTTAGATCGTCAGCCCCAGCATTTT	CASSLDRQPQHF
TRBD2	TRBV13	TRBJ2-7	.	TGTGCCAGCAGCTCGGGAATTTTTAGCGGGAGGGCCCGGTACTTC	CASSSGIFSGRARYF
TRBD1	TRBV6-1	TRBJ2-3	.	TGTGCCAGCAGCTCACAGGGGGCGTTAGATACGCAGTATTTT	CASSSQGALDTQYF
TRBD2	TRBV5-1	TRBJ2-2	.	TGCGCCAGCAGCTCCCCCGGGGGGGACACCGGGGAGCTGTTTTTT	CASSSPGGDTGELFF
TRBD2	TRBV9	TRBJ2-1	.	TGTGCCAGCAGCGTAGGACTAGCGGGAGTGGTAATTAATGAGCAGTTCTTC	CASSVGLAGVVINEQFF
.	TRBV5-6	TRBJ2-7	.	TGTGCCAGCAGCTCTGTAGGGACGGCATTACTATACGAGCAGTACTTC	CASSSVGTALLYEQYF
.	TRBV28	TRBJ1-3	few	TGTGCCAGCAGTTTGACAGCTGGAAACACCATATATTTT	CASSLTAGNTIYF
.	TRBV27	TRBJ2-3	once	TGTGCCAGCAGTCCGACCGGGTTCACAGATACGCAGTATTTT	CASSPTGFTDTQYF
TRBD2	TRBV11-3	TRBJ2-1	.	TGTGCCAGCAGCTCCCGGACTAGCGGGTATAAGTCGTACAATGAGCAGTTCTTC	CASSSRTSGYKSYNEQFF
TRBD2	TRBV5-5	TRBJ2-1	.	TGTGCCAGCAGCTCAACTGCCGGGGGGACTGGATCCTACAATGAGCAGTTCTTC	CASSSTAGGTGSYNEQFF
.	TRBV28	TRBJ1-5	.	TGTGCCAGCAGTTTATCAGGGGTCCGGCCCCAGCATTTT	CASSLSGVRPQHF
TRBD2	TRBV15	TRBJ2-1	.	TGTGCCACCAGCAGAGCTCTTGGCACTAGCGGGTCGTGGTATGAGCAGTTCTTC	CATSRALGTSGSWYEQFF
.	TRBV27	TRBJ1-3	.	TGTGCCAGCGGGGAGGGACACTCTGGAAACACCATATATTTT	CASGEGHSGNTIYF
TRBD1	TRBV7-9	TRBJ1-5	.	TGTGCCAGCAGCTCAGACAGGGGAGGGTGGCCCCAGCATTTT	CASSSDRGGWPQHF
.	TRBV28	TRBJ1-3	.	TGTGCCAGCAGTGTCCCAGGTTACTCTGGAAACACCATATATTTT	CASSVPGYSGNTIYF
.	TRBV28	TRBJ2-7	.	TGTGCCATCCAGGGACAAACCTACGAGCAGTACTTC	CAIQGQTYEQYF
.	TRBV28	TRBJ2-1	.	TGTGCCAGCAGTAAACCGGGCCCCGTCAGGGAGCAGTTCTTC	CASSKPGPVREQFF
TRBD2	TRBV7-2	TRBJ2-5	.	TGTGCCAGCAGCTTACTAGCGGACCAAGAGACCCAGTACTTC	CASSLLADQETQYF
.	TRBV5-4	TRBJ1-2	few	TGTGCCAGCAGCTTGGGGACGGACTATGGCTACACCTTC	CASSLGTDYGYTF
.	TRBV7-9	TRBJ1-2	.	TGTGCCAGCAGCTCATTTTGGGCCAGTAACTATGGCTACACCTTC	CASSSFWASNYGYTF
.	TRBV5-8	TRBJ2-3	.	TGTGCCAGCAGCTTGATTACAGATACGCAGTATTTT	CASSLITDTQYF
.	TRBV5-1	TRBJ1-1	.	TGCGCCAGCAGCTTTTTGGGGGGATCCACTGAAGCTTTCTTT	CASSFLGGSTEAFF
.	TRBV5-5	TRBJ1-1	.	TGTGCCAGCAGGCCCCCGGGACCCCTGAACACTGAAGCTTTCTTT	CASRPPGPLNTEAFF
.	TRBV7-3	TRBJ2-1	.	TGTGCCAGCAGCTTAGAAGCCGGGGTAGGTTACAATGAGCAGTTCTTC	CASSLEAGVGYNEQFF
.	TRBV10-3	TRBJ2-1	.	TGTGCCATCAGTGAGGACAGGGAGGGCAATGAGCAGTTCTTC	CAISEDREGNEQFF
TRBD2	TRBV7-2	TRBJ2-2	.	TGTGCCAGCAGCTTGAGCGGGGGGAGGAACACCGGGGAGCTGTTTTTT	CASSLSGGRNTGELFF
.	TRBV28	TRBJ2-7	.	TGTGCCAGCAGTTTGAGACAGGGAGGGGAGTACTTC	CASSLRQGGEYF
.	TRBV2	TRBJ1-5	.	TGTGCCAGCACCGGGAAGGGCCGGGTTCAGCCCCAGCATTTT	CASTGKGRVQPQHF
TRBD2	TRBV27	TRBJ2-1	.	TGTGCCAGCAGCCGACTAGCGGTTCACACCTCGTTGGATGAGCAGTTCTTC	CASSRLAVHTSLDEQFF
TRBD1	TRBV28	TRBJ2-5	.	TGTGCCAGCGGCCGGGACAGGGGGCTCCAAGAGACCCAGTACTTC	CASGRDRGLQETQYF
TRBD1	TRBV5-1	TRBJ2-7	.	TGCGCCAGCAGGGGGGACAGGGGAGATTACGAGCAGTACTTC	CASRGDRGDYEQYF
.	TRBV7-5	TRBJ2-7	.	TGTGCCAGAAGCCCTAGCGGGACGCCCCGAGCCTACGAGCAGTACTTC	CARSPSGTPRAYEQYF
TRBD2	TRBV19	TRBJ2-1	.	TGTGCCAGCCTCGGGGAGGGCCGCAATGAGCAGTTCTTC	CASLGEGRNEQFF
.	TRBV2	TRBJ2-5	.	TGTGCCAGCAGTGAAGTTGGGTACCAAGAGACCCAGTACTTC	CASSEVGYQETQYF
.	TRBV11-2	TRBJ2-1	.	TGTGCCAGCAGCTCCCTCTGGCCGAGTGGGAATGAGCAGTTCTTC	CASSSLWPSGNEQFF
TRBD1	TRBV5-8	TRBJ1-5	.	TGTGCCAGCAAAGCATGGACAGGGAAAGGCAATCAGCCCCAGCATTTT	CASKAWTGKGNQPQHF
.	TRBV5-1	TRBJ2-2	.	TGCGCCAGCAGCTTGGGGTATAGCGCCCAACCCGGGGACACCGGGGAGCTGTTTTTT	CASSLGYSAQPGDTGELFF